This record covers a single T cell receptor beta chain. Time point of the sample: persistent/refractory GD, antithyroid drugs over 5 years with positive TRAb. The TCR library was made from RNA extracted from PBMCs. Construction of the TCR beta libraries employed iRepertoire HTBI primers in conjunction with Arm-PCR of CDR3 regions. MiXCR, run by TCRdb on the multiplex PCR reads, gives a single entry per CDR3 protein. This sample has hundreds of thousands of distinct CDR3 sequences, with around 20% found just once. This sample was taken from a study of regulatory T cells in long-lasting Graves disease. This CDR3 comprises 16 residues. CDR1 and CDR2 (germline): LGHDT, YNNKEL (reference sequence). V gave up 3 bases and J gave up 0 bases; unmatched junction bases: 4.

This receptor was taken from a female donor with Graves disease. Specimen: peripheral blood mononuclear cells (PBMCs), collected when the disease was refractory, from a patient treated with antithyroid drugs. The chain joins TRBV3-1 to TRBJ2-7; TRBD1 aligns across 11 bases. The CDR3 DNA is TGTGCCAGCAGCCATACCGGGACAGGGGGCTCCTACGAGCAGTACTTC. This codes for CASSHTGTGGSYEQYF.